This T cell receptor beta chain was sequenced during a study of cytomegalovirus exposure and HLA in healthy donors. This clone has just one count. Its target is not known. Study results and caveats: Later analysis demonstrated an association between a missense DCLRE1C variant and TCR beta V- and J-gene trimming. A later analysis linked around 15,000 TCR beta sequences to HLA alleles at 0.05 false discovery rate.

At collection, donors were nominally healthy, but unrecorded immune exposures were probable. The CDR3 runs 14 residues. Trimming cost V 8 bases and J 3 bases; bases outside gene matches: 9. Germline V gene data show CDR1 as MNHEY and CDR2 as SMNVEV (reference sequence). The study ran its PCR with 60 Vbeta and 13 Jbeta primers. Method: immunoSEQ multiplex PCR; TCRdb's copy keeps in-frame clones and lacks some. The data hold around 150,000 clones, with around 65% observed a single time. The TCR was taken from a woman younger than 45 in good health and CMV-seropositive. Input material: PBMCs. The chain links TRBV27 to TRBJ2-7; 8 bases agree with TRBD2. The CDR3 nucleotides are TGTGCCAGCGCCATAGCGGGGAAACTCTACGAGCAGTACTTC. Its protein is CASAIAGKLYEQYF.